This note documents a single T cell receptor (beta chain) sequence. In the original workflow: Nucleated cell counts were estimated from reference gene primer amplification. The data were produced by immunoSEQ multiplex PCR, yet TCRdb's version contains in-frame clones alone and is incomplete. The V and J calls and clone size come from that table; D and trimming were worked out from the DNA. The table lists roughly 390,000 clones, roughly 86% of them singletons. The sample comes from a study of blood T cell repertoires in COVID-19. The V gene lost 3 bases and the J gene lost 6 bases, with 15 bases spanning the gap. The CDR3 contains 14 residues. Germline CDR1 reads SNHLY; CDR2 reads FYNNEI. Seattle's enrolled individuals joined amid active infection and were then monitored longitudinally.

The gene calls are TRBV2 and TRBJ2-7; D might be TRBD1 (6 bases). The receptor was derived from a woman aged 30 to 39 with COVID-19, enrolled during active disease. The sequencing input was peripheral blood. CDR3: CASSDVAGRGEQYF. The DNA of the CDR3 is TGTGCCAGCAGTGATGTAGCCGGCAGGGGCGAGCAGTACTTC. Together with reference TRBV2 and TRBJ2-7, the CDR3 gives the full variable domain: EPEVTQTPSHQVTQMGQEVILRCVPISNHLYFYWYRQILGQKVEFLVSFYNNEISEKSEIFDDQFSVERPDGSNFTLKIRSTKLEDSAMYFCASSDVAGRGEQYFGPGTRLTVT.